The 27 T cell receptor beta chains in this list originate from one sample, sequenced in a study of immune evolution from preneoplasia to lung adenocarcinoma. Measured with immunoSEQ multiplex PCR; TCRdb has only the in-frame clones, and not every one. The data contain roughly 6,600 clones, 77% of them singletons. Sequenced input: FFPE lung adenocarcinoma in situ tissue. The receptors were gathered from a person in their sixties or seventies with lung adenocarcinoma.

This clone is large. The gene calls are TRBV29-1 and TRBJ2-6; a weak D match, TRBD1 (5 bases). V lost 5 bases and J 2 bases, leaving 7 bases between the germline ends. Germline-derived CDR1 and CDR2 are SQVTM and ANQGSEA. The CDR3 extends over 13 amino acids. The CDR3 DNA follows: TGCAGCGTTCTAGGGGCTGGGGCCAACGTCCTGACTTTC. It codes for CSVLGAGANVLTF.

V and J are TRBV30 and TRBJ2-7; the D is unclear. CDR1 and CDR2 from the germline V gene are GTSNPN and SVGIG (reference sequence). V was shortened by 2 bases and J by 9 bases, with 14 bases between the two germline ends. CDR3 length: 12 residues. CDR3 loop: CAWSTFQSRQYF. CDR3 nucleotide sequence: TGTGCCTGGAGTACTTTTCAGTCCCGGCAGTACTTC.

The CDR3 protein is CAWSLRNEQFF. In nucleotides, the CDR3 is TGTGCCTGGAGTCTTCGCAATGAGCAGTTCTTC. The chain has TRBV30 and TRBJ2-1; D gene unclear. The CDR3 totals 11 residues. Germline V gives CDR1 GTSNPN, CDR2 SVGIG (reference sequence). The germline V and J ends were trimmed by 2 bases and 6 bases, with 5 bases remaining between them.

The chain has TRBV7-9 and TRBJ1-2; D not resolved. Germline V lookup: CDR1 SEHNR, CDR2 FQNEAQ (reference sequence). The CDR3 extends over 13 amino acids. The V end was cut by 3 bases, the J end by 7 bases, with 12 bases between. The CDR3 reads CASSFTEAFGYTF. The CDR3, as DNA: TGTGCCAGCAGCTTTACCGAAGCGTTTGGCTACACCTTC.

Concerning this clone itself: A read error may produce the germline difference seen at one junction end. The chain recombines TRBV4-3 with TRBJ2-3, with no clear D. This CDR3 has 14 amino acids. Germline CDR1 reads LGHNA; CDR2 reads YSLEER. DNA of the CDR3: TGCGCCAGCAGCAAAGACACCTTAACAGATACGCAGTATTTT. Residues: CASSKDTLTDTQYF.

The chain joins TRBV19 to TRBJ1-6, with 7 positions matching TRBD1. The trim removed 5 bases at V and 0 bases at J, leaving 7 bases unmatched. This CDR3 is 17 amino acids long. The germline gives CDR1 LNHDA, CDR2 SQIVND (reference sequence). The CDR3 region is CASSLQGVSSYNSPLHF. CDR3 nucleotides: TGTGCCAGTAGTTTGCAGGGGGTTAGCTCCTATAATTCACCCCTCCACTTT.

The V and J genes are TRBV4-3 and TRBJ1-2, with D unclear. The germline V and J ends were trimmed by 1 base and 4 bases, with 7 bases remaining between them. The CDR3 has 13 amino acids. CDR1 LGHNA and CDR2 YSLEER come from the germline V gene. The CDR3 loop reads CASSQVASYGYTF. CDR3 DNA: TGCGCCAGCAGCCAAGTTGCCAGCTATGGCTACACCTTC.

CDR3 DNA: TGTGCAAGTCGCTTAGCGAAAATGGGGGATAATTCACCCCTCCACTTT. Its protein is CASRLAKMGDNSPLHF. The V call is TRBV12-2, the J call TRBJ1-6. TRBV12-2 is labeled a pseudogene. This CDR3 spans 16 amino acids.

V is TRBV29-1 and J is TRBJ2-1; TRBD2 agrees at 7 bases. From germline, CDR1 is SQVTM and CDR2 ANQGSEA. The CDR3 covers 14 residues. Trimming cost V 4 bases and J 6 bases; bases outside gene matches: 9. The CDR3 sequence: CSVGGGGTVNEQFF. The CDR3 DNA reads TGCAGCGTTGGCGGGGGTGGGACTGTCAATGAGCAGTTCTTC.

The J gene is TRBJ2-5, the V gene TRBV5-4, with D maybe TRBD1 (5 bases). This CDR3 is built from 13 residues. Germline loops: CDR1 SGHNT, CDR2 YYREEE (reference sequence). The V end was cut by 0 bases, the J end by 6 bases, with 9 bases between. The DNA of the CDR3 is TGTGCCAGCAGCTTGGACCAGGGTCAGACCCAGTACTTC. Translation gives CASSLDQGQTQYF.

The chain is built from TRBV27 and TRBJ2-3, with 9 positions matching TRBD1. Looked up from germline, CDR1 is MNHEY and CDR2 is SMNVEV (reference sequence). This CDR3 contains 16 residues. Germline trimming cut 4 bases from V and 0 bases from J; bases unmatched to any gene: 5. The CDR3 DNA is TGTGCCAGCAGTTGGACAGGGGCTTCTAGCACAGATACGCAGTATTTT. Residues: CASSWTGASSTDTQYF.

The CDR3 sequence is CASSLLAGGLKNIQYF. The CDR3 DNA sequence: TGTGCCAGCAGCTTGCTAGCGGGGGGGTTAAAAAACATTCAGTACTTC. The chain combines TRBV5-4 with TRBJ2-4; 12 bases agree with TRBD2. The J segment lost 4 bases and the V segment lost 1 base, leaving 3 bases of the junction unmatched. This CDR3 spans 16 amino acids. Germline V gives CDR1 SGHNT, CDR2 YYREEE (reference sequence).

The CDR3 DNA reads TGCGCCAGCAGCACCGGGACTAGAGTTGGGGAGACCCAGTACTTC. It encodes CASSTGTRVGETQYF. This chain connects TRBV5-1 to TRBJ2-5; 8 bases match TRBD2. The CDR3 contains 15 residues. Unmatched junction bases numbered 10, after V lost 4 bases and J lost 5 bases. The germline CDR1 and CDR2 sequences are SGHRS and YFSETQ.

The chain combines TRBV18 with TRBJ1-2; a weak D match, TRBD1 (6 bases). Germline-derived CDR1 and CDR2 are KGHSH and LQKENI. V gave up 2 bases and J gave up 6 bases, with 16 bases separating them. CDR3 length equals 15 residues. The CDR3 coding sequence is TGTGCCAGCTCACCATACGAGGGGGTTCAGGATGGCTACACCTTC. Translated: CASSPYEGVQDGYTF.

For the CDR3, the DNA is TGTGCCAGCAGCCAAGCAGGTGCAAGCGAAAAACTGTTTTTT. Its translation is CASSQAGASEKLFF. The chain combines TRBV4-2 with TRBJ1-4; D gene ambiguous. V lost 1 base, J lost 8 bases, and 11 bases lay in between. Germline values: CDR1 LGHNA, CDR2 YNFKEQ. The CDR3 covers 14 residues.

The rearrangement links TRBV9 to TRBJ2-1; the match to TRBD2 covers 14 bases. V trimming: 3 bases; J trimming: 10 bases; junction bases outside the gene matches: 3. The length of the CDR3 is 14 residues. Germline V gene lookup returns CDR1 SGDLS and CDR2 YYNGEE. The CDR3 sequence is CASSGRLAGGEQFF. For the CDR3, the DNA is TGTGCCAGCAGCGGACGACTAGCGGGGGGGGAGCAGTTCTTC. Drawing the rest from reference TRBV9 and TRBJ2-1, the complete variable domain is DSGVTQTPKHLITATGQRVTLRCSPRSGDLSVYWYQQSLDQGLQFLIQYYNGEERAKGNILERFSAQQFPDLHSELNLSSLELGDSALYFCASSGRLAGGEQFFGPGTRLTVL.

The V gene is TRBV5-1, the J gene TRBJ1-1; D call uncertain. The germline gives CDR1 SGHRS, CDR2 YFSETQ. Trimming pared 2 bases from V and 2 bases from J, leaving 7 bases between. The CDR3 runs 13 residues. The CDR3 bases are TGCGCCAGCAGCTTTTCAGTAAACACTGAAGCTTTCTTT. It yields the protein CASSFSVNTEAFF.

This clone is categorized as large (0.1 to 1%). V is TRBV7-6 and J is TRBJ1-1, with TRBD1 identical over 11 bases. This CDR3 is 16 amino acids long. V lost 1 base, J lost 2 bases, and 3 bases stayed unmatched. CDR1 SGHVS and CDR2 FNYEAQ come from the germline V gene. CDR3 sequence (DNA): TGTGCCAGCAGCTTAGGGGACAGGGGGTATAACACTGAAGCTTTCTTT. Protein sequence: CASSLGDRGYNTEAFF.

V and J are TRBV7-9 and TRBJ2-3; D unclear. CDR1 SEHNR and CDR2 FQNEAQ come from the germline V gene (reference sequence). V was cut by 3 bases and J by 2 bases, with 3 bases left in between. The CDR3 sequence is 12 residues long. The CDR3 here is CASSLDTDTQYF. CDR3 sequence (DNA): TGTGCCAGCAGCTTGGACACAGATACGCAGTATTTT.

This chain joins TRBV4-1 and TRBJ2-7; D possibly corresponds to TRBD1 (7 bases). The CDR3 has 15 amino acids. Germline CDR1 is MGHRA and CDR2 is YSYEKL. Trimming left V 1 base short and J 2 bases short, with 12 bases between. CDR3 sequence reads: CASSQGGTATYEQYF. The CDR3 nucleotides are TGCGCCAGCAGCCAAGGCGGGACAGCCACCTACGAGCAGTACTTC.

The rearrangement links TRBV21-1 to TRBJ2-7; TRBD1 reflects the table's D call only, with no check against the DNA. TRBV21-1 is given as a pseudogene. CDR3 length equals 14 residues. The CDR3 coding sequence is TGTGCCAGCAGGGCAGGGAAGAACTATGTCGAGCAGTACTTC. It is translated as CASRAGKNYVEQYF.

The gene calls are TRBV11-2 and TRBJ2-5; 8 bases line up with TRBD2. Germline V lookup: CDR1 SGHAT, CDR2 FQNNGV. This CDR3 is 18 amino acids long. V shed 0 bases, J shed 2 bases, and the junction held 11 bases outside the gene matches. CDR3 in amino acids: CASSLDYRLARGQETQYF. CDR3 coding DNA: TGTGCCAGCAGCTTAGATTACCGACTAGCGAGGGGTCAAGAGACCCAGTACTTC.

The rearrangement joins TRBV5-5 to TRBJ2-5; TRBD2 matches at 8 bases. CDR1 and CDR2 from the germline V gene are SGHKS and YYEKEE (reference sequence). This CDR3 is built from 15 residues. Trimming removed 2 bases from V and 1 base from J; junction bases left unmatched: 4. CDR3 loop: CASSLGGGRQETQYF. The CDR3 bases are TGTGCCAGCAGCTTAGGCGGGGGGCGCCAAGAGACCCAGTACTTC.

The chain couples TRBV9 to TRBJ2-1; 9 nucleotides match TRBD2. With 4 bases clipped from V and 5 bases from J, the junction kept 10 bases outside the gene matches. The CDR3 is 16 amino acids. From germline, CDR1 is SGDLS and CDR2 YYNGEE. Here the CDR3 DNA reads TGTGCCAGCAGCACTCGCGGGGGGGTAGCTAACAATGAGCAGTTCTTC. This gives the protein CASSTRGGVANNEQFF. Variable domain in full (rest from reference TRBV9 and TRBJ2-1): DSGVTQTPKHLITATGQRVTLRCSPRSGDLSVYWYQQSLDQGLQFLIQYYNGEERAKGNILERFSAQQFPDLHSELNLSSLELGDSALYFCASSTRGGVANNEQFFGPGTRLTVL.

By share, this clone counts as large. The chain couples TRBV6-1 to TRBJ1-2; 7 bases map to TRBD1. The ends lost 3 bases at V and 8 bases at J; junction bases unmatched: 9. Germline CDR1 reads MNHNS; CDR2 reads SASEGT. The CDR3 runs 14 residues. The CDR3 sequence: CASSEGQPTRGYTF. DNA for the CDR3: TGTGCCAGCAGTGAGGGACAGCCGACGCGGGGCTACACCTTC.

This CDR3 reads CSVDSRGYGYTF. As DNA, the CDR3 is TGCAGCGTAGATAGCAGAGGATATGGCTACACCTTC. V usage is TRBV29-1 and J usage is TRBJ1-2; D remains ambiguous. The CDR3 runs to 12 residues. From germline, CDR1 is SQVTM and CDR2 ANQGSEA. Trimming cost V 6 bases and J 5 bases, with 13 bases left between them.

This clone showed up just a few times. J is TRBJ2-1 and V is TRBV14, with a weak D call TRBD2 (6 bases). The CDR3 is made up of 16 amino acids. Germline V gene sequence: CDR1 SGHDN, CDR2 FVKESK. Trimming shortened V by 0 bases and J by 2 bases, and 11 bases separated the two germline ends. The CDR3 loop reads CASSQDYGGTYNEQFF. DNA for the CDR3: TGTGCCAGCAGCCAAGATTATGGGGGGACCTACAATGAGCAGTTCTTC.